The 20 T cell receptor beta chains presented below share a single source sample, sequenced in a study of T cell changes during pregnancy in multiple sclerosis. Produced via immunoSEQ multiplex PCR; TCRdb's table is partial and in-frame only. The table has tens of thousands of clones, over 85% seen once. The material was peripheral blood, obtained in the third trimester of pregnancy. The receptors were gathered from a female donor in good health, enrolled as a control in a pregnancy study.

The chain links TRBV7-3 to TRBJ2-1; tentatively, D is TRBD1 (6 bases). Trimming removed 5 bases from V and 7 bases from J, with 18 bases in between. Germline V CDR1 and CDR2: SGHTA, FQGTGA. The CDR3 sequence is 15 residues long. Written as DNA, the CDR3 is TGTGCCAGCAGCCAGGAGGACAGCCTAGGGAATGAGCAGTTCTTC. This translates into CASSQEDSLGNEQFF.

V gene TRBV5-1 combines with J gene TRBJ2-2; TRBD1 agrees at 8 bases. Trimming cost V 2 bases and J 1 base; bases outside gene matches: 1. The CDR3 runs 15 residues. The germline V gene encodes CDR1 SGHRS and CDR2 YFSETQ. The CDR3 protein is CASSFDRGNTGELFF. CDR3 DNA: TGCGCCAGCAGCTTTGACAGGGGGAACACCGGGGAGCTGTTTTTT.

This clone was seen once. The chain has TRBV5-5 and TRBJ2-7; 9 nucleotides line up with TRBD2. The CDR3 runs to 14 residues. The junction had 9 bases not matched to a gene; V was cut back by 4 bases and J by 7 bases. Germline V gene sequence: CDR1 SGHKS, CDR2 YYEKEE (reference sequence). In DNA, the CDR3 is TGTGCCAGCAGCCGCGGGGGGGCCTTCGAGGAGCAGTACTTC. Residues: CASSRGGAFEEQYF.

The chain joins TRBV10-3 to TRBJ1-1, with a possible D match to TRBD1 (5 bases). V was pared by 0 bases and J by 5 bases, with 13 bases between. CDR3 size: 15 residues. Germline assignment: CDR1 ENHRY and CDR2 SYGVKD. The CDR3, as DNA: TGTGCCATCAGTGAGTCGTGGGGGGGAGGGACTGAAGCTTTCTTT. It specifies CAISESWGGGTEAFF.

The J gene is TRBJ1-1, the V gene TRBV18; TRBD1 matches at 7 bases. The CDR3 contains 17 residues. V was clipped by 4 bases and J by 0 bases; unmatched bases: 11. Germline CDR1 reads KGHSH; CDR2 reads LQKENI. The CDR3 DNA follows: TGTGCCAGCTCACGGGCAGGGGGATTCGGCATGAACACTGAAGCTTTCTTT. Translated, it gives CASSRAGGFGMNTEAFF.

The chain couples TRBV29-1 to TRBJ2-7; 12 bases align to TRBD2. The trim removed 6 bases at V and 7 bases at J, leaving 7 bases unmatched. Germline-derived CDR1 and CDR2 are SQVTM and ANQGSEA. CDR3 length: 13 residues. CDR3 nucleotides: TGCAGCGTCCTAGCGGGAGGGGTCGGGGAGCAGTACTTC. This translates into CSVLAGGVGEQYF.

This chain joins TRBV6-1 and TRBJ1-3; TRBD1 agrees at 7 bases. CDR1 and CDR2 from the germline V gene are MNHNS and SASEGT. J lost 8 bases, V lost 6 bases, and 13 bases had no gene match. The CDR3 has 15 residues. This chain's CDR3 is CASSPTGAIGDTIYF. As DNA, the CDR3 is TGTGCCAGCAGCCCTACAGGGGCGATCGGGGACACCATATATTTT.

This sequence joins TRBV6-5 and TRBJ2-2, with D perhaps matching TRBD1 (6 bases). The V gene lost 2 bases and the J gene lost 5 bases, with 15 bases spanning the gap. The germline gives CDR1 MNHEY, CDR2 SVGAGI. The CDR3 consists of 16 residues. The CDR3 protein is CASSYGWGQRTGELFF. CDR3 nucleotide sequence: TGTGCCAGCAGTTACGGCTGGGGGCAGCGTACCGGGGAGCTGTTTTTT.

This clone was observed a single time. DNA for the CDR3: TGTGCCTGGAGTGCGGACAGGGGATTGCAAGAGACCCAGTACTTC. Encoded protein: CAWSADRGLQETQYF. The rearrangement uses TRBV30 and TRBJ2-5; TRBD1 matches at 9 bases. Germline CDR1 reads GTSNPN; CDR2 reads SVGIG (reference sequence). The J segment lost 2 bases and the V segment lost 1 base, leaving 5 bases of the junction unmatched. The CDR3 length is 15 residues.

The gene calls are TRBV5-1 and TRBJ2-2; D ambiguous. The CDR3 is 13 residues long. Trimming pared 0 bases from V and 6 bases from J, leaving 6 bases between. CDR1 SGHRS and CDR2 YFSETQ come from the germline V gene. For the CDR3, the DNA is TGCGCCAGCAGCTTGGAGAGCGCCGGGGAGCTGTTTTTT. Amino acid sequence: CASSLESAGELFF.

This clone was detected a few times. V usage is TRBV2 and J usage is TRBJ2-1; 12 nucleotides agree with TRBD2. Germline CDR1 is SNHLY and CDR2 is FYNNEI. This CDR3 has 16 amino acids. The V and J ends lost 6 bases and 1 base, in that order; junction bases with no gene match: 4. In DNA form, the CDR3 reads TGTGCCAGCAGACTTGGGACTAGCGGGTCCTACAATGAGCAGTTCTTC. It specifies CASRLGTSGSYNEQFF.

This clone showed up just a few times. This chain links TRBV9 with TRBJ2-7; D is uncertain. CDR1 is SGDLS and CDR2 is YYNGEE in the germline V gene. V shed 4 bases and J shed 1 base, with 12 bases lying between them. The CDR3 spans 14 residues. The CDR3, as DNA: TGTGCCAGCAGCTCCCGAGAAAATTCCTACGAGCAGTACTTC. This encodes CASSSRENSYEQYF.

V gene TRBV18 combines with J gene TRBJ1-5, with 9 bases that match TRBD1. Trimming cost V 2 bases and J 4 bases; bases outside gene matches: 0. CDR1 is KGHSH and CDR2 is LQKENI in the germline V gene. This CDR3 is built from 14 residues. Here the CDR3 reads CASSPGQGNQPQHF. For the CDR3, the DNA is TGTGCCAGCTCACCAGGACAGGGGAATCAGCCCCAGCATTTT.

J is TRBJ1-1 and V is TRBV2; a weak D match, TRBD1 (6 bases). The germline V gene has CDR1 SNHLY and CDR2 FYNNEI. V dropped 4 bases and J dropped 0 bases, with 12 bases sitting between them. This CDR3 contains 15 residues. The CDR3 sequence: CASSVVRGLNTEAFF. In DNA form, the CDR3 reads TGTGCCAGCAGTGTCGTCAGGGGCCTGAACACTGAAGCTTTCTTT.

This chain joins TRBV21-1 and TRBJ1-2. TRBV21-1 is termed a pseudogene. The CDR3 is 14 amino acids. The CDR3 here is CASSAGLAGYGYTF. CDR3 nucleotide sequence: TGTGCCAGCAGCGCGGGCCTGGCGGGCTATGGCTACACCTTC.

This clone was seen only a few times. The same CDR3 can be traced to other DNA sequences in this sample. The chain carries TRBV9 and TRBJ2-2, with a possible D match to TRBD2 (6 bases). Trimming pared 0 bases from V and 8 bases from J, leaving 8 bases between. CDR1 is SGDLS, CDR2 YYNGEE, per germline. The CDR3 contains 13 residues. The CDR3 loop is CASSVVGTGELFF. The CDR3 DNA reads TGTGCCAGCAGCGTAGTAGGGACTGGGGAGCTGTTTTTT.

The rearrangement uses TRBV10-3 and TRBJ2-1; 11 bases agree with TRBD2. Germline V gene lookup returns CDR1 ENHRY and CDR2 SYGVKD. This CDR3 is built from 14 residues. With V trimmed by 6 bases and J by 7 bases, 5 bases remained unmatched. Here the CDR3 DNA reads TGTGCCATCAGCGGGGGACTAGCGGAAAATGAGCAGTTCTTC. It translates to CAISGGLAENEQFF.

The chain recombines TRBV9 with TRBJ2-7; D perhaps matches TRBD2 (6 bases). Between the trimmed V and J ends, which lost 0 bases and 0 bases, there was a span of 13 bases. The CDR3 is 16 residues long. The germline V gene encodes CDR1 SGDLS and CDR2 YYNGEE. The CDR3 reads CASSVDGGESSYEQYF. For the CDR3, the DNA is TGTGCCAGCAGCGTAGATGGCGGGGAGAGCTCCTACGAGCAGTACTTC.

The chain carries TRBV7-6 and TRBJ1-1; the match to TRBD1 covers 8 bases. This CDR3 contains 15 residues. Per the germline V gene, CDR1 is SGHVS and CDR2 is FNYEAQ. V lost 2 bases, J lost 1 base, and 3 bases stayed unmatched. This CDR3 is CASSLSDRGNTEAFF. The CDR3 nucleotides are TGTGCCAGCAGCTTATCCGACAGGGGGAACACTGAAGCTTTCTTT.

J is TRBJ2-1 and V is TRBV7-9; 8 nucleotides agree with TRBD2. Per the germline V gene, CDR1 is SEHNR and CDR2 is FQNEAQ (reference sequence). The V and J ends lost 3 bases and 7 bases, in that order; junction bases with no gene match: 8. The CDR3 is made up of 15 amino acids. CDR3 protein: CASSFSSGRENEQFF. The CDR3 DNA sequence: TGTGCCAGCAGCTTCTCCAGCGGGAGAGAGAATGAGCAGTTCTTC. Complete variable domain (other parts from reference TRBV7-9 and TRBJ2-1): DTGVSQNPRHKITKRGQNVTFRCDPISEHNRLYWYRQTLGQGPEFLTYFQNEAQLEKSRLLSDRFSAERPKGSFSTLEIQRTEQGDSAMYLCASSFSSGRENEQFFGPGTRLTVL.